This T cell receptor (beta chain) was sequenced during a study of blood T cells in healthy people across ages. J was trimmed by 0 bases and V by 7 bases; bases with no gene match: 11. The germline CDR1 and CDR2 sequences are SQVTM and ANQGSEA. This CDR3 contains 16 residues. This clonotype was seen a handful of times. Its antigen is unidentified. Using a J-beta primer mix together with a sample-barcoded 5' primer, a second PCR was run for roughly 7 to 12 cycles. TCRdb re-called the 5' RACE reads with MiXCR, one entry per CDR3 protein. Among around 800,000 distinct CDR3 sequences listed, roughly 24% were seen once. Study-wide results and caveats: The study found TCR beta diversity correlated strongly with naive T cell percentage. Bulk PBMC profiling left naive and antigen-experienced comparisons inconclusive.

The same data also contributed to another study, on T cells of mothers and their children.

The V gene is TRBV29-1, the J gene TRBJ2-5; 10 bases line up with TRBD2. The sequenced material came from blood. The receptor was derived from a boy younger than 18 in good health. The DNA of the CDR3 is TGCAGCGCCCAAAGGACTAGCGGAGCGTACCAAGAGACCCAGTACTTC. The encoded protein is CSAQRTSGAYQETQYF.